The 27 T cell receptor beta chains reported below all come from one sample, sequenced in a study of T cells in Graves' hyperthyroidism and ophthalmopathy. The investigators amplified TCR beta CDR3 regions from RNA transcripts. RT-PCR in the first round (using the HTBI primer set) targeted the TCR CDR3. TCRdb fed the multiplex PCR reads into MiXCR, producing one record per CDR3 protein. The sample has more than 500,000 distinct CDR3 sequences, 12% to 15% seen once. The sample was blood. The receptors stem from a woman between 35 and 50 years old with Graves' hyperthyroidism.

J is TRBJ2-3 and V is TRBV20-1, with 10 bases lining up with TRBD2. J lost 2 bases, V lost 4 bases, and 6 bases had no gene match. This CDR3 region has 15 residues. Germline assignment: CDR1 DFQATT and CDR2 SNEGSKA (reference sequence). Written as DNA, the CDR3 is TGCAGTGCTACCTCGCTAGCGGGAGCCACAGATACGCAGTATTTT. As protein: CSATSLAGATDTQYF.

This sequence joins TRBV27 and TRBJ1-1, with D possibly matching TRBD1 (6 bases). Germline V CDR1 and CDR2: MNHEY, SMNVEV (reference sequence). Trimming took 2 bases from V and 5 from J, leaving 9 bases between them. CDR3 length: 13 residues. CDR3 protein: CASSLITGTEAFF. The CDR3 DNA is TGTGCCAGCAGTTTAATCACAGGGACTGAAGCTTTCTTT.

This clonotype was seen many times. The gene calls are TRBV5-1 and TRBJ2-7; D not certain. Trimming removed 0 bases at V and 7 bases at J, with 14 bases between. CDR1 is SGHRS and CDR2 is YFSETQ in the germline V gene. This CDR3 has 14 residues. The CDR3 DNA reads as TGCGCCAGCAGCTTGGACTCCGTTTTGGGGGAGCAGTACTTC. It is translated as CASSLDSVLGEQYF.

This rearrangement joins TRBV19 to TRBJ1-1; D gene unclear. The CDR3 loop spans 13 amino acids. The V end lost 3 bases, the J end lost 7 bases, and 12 bases lay between the germline ends. Germline V gene data show CDR1 as LNHDA and CDR2 as SQIVND (reference sequence). The CDR3 coding sequence is TGTGCCAGTAGTATTTCGGGCTCCAATGAAGCTTTCTTT. Protein: CASSISGSNEAFF.

This clonotype occurred many times. This rearrangement joins TRBV30 to TRBJ1-6; D may be TRBD1 (5 bases). This CDR3 is built from 14 residues. The V end was cut by 2 bases, the J end by 9 bases, with 14 bases between. Germline CDR1 reads GTSNPN; CDR2 reads SVGIG (reference sequence). The CDR3, as DNA: TGTGCCTGGAGTAATGAGCAGGGTGGTTCACCCCTCCACTTT. It yields the protein CAWSNEQGGSPLHF.

J is TRBJ2-2 and V is TRBV3-1, with 8 bases fitting TRBD2. The ends lost 3 bases at V and 4 bases at J; junction bases unmatched: 7. The CDR3 runs to 16 residues. Germline V gene sequence: CDR1 LGHDT, CDR2 YNNKEL (reference sequence). As DNA, the CDR3 is TGTGCCAGCAGCCAGAATCCCGCGGGAGGCACCGGGGAGCTGTTTTTT. Amino acid sequence: CASSQNPAGGTGELFF.

The chain couples TRBV12-3 or TRBV12-4 to TRBJ2-1; perhaps TRBD2 as D (6 bases). The CDR3 has 15 residues. V shed 6 bases and J shed 9 bases, with 21 bases lying between them. The CDR3 bases are TGTGCCAGCAGCCGTCTAGTCTGGGGAGGTAGTGAGCAGTTCTTC. It encodes CASSRLVWGGSEQFF.

The chain links TRBV12-3 or TRBV12-4 to TRBJ2-3; TRBD2 matches 12 bases. J gave up 0 bases and V 6 bases, and 4 bases lay outside the gene matches. The CDR3 contains 16 residues. The CDR3 DNA reads as TGTGCCAGCAGGACCACTAGCGGGAGGAGCACAGATACGCAGTATTTT. Translation gives CASRTTSGRSTDTQYF.

This clonotype was detected ten times or more. The chain carries TRBV6-1 and TRBJ2-5; 10 bases are shared with TRBD2. The CDR3 is made up of 15 amino acids. J gave up 2 bases and V 5 bases, and 5 bases lay outside the gene matches. The germline V gene has CDR1 MNHNS and CDR2 SASEGT. The CDR3 is CASSFRTSGQETQYF. CDR3 in DNA: TGTGCCAGCAGTTTCCGGACTAGCGGACAAGAGACCCAGTACTTC.

V usage is TRBV19 and J usage is TRBJ1-5, with 11 bases aligning to TRBD1. The CDR3 contains 19 residues. V trimming: 7 bases; J trimming: 1 base; junction bases outside the gene matches: 15. CDR1 and CDR2 from the germline V gene are LNHDA and SQIVND (reference sequence). The chain's CDR3 is CASTNRDRGERVSNQPQHF. CDR3 bases: TGTGCCAGTACTAACCGGGACAGGGGGGAAAGGGTAAGCAATCAGCCCCAGCATTTT. Based on the CDR3 plus reference TRBV19 and TRBJ1-5, the full variable domain is DGGITQSPKYLFRKEGQNVTLSCEQNLNHDAMYWYRQDPGQGLRLIYYSQIVNDFQKGDIAEGYSVSREKKESFPLTVTSAQKNPTAFYLCASTNRDRGERVSNQPQHFGDGTRLSIL.

This clonotype was observed many times. The V call is TRBV7-9, the J call TRBJ2-7, with D possibly TRBD2 on 6 matching bases. The CDR3 is made up of 13 amino acids. CDR1 is SEHNR, CDR2 FQNEAQ, per germline (reference sequence). Trimming stripped 0 bases from V and 6 bases from J, with 9 bases between. CDR3 coding DNA: TGTGCCAGCAGCTTAGCGGGGGGTCGCGAGCAGTACTTC. Protein product: CASSLAGGREQYF.

This clonotype was seen more than once but under ten times. This sequence joins TRBV6-1 and TRBJ2-3, with 8 bases that match TRBD1. V was pared by 3 bases and J by 0 bases, with 2 bases of the junction left unmatched. Germline V gene data show CDR1 as MNHNS and CDR2 as SASEGT. The CDR3 extends over 15 amino acids. The CDR3 loop reads CASSEQGASTDTQYF. The CDR3 region has the DNA TGTGCCAGCAGTGAGCAGGGGGCTAGCACAGATACGCAGTATTTT.

This chain connects TRBV10-1 to TRBJ1-3; no definite D call. Trimming cost V 4 bases and J 3 bases, with 10 bases left between them. The CDR3 has 14 amino acids. Germline CDR1 is WNHNN and CDR2 is SYGVQD (reference sequence). CDR3 protein: CASSARANGNTIYF. The CDR3 DNA follows: TGCGCCAGCAGTGCCCGTGCTAATGGAAACACCATATATTTT.

This clonotype was detected many times. V and J are TRBV18 and TRBJ2-7, with 8 bases matching TRBD2. The V gene end was trimmed by 1 base and the J gene end by 5 bases; junction bases not matched to a gene: 4. Germline CDR1 reads KGHSH; CDR2 reads LQKENI. The CDR3 contains 14 residues. The CDR3 protein is CASSPQRGLDEQYF. The CDR3 bases are TGTGCCAGCTCACCACAGCGGGGGCTGGACGAGCAGTACTTC.

This clonotype was seen ten or more times. This sequence joins TRBV2 and TRBJ1-5; perhaps TRBD1 as D (6 bases). This CDR3 contains 16 residues. Germline V gene lookup returns CDR1 SNHLY and CDR2 FYNNEI. V was pared by 8 bases and J by 0 bases, with 17 bases between. CDR3 sequence: CASRAGGRNSNQPQHF. DNA for the CDR3: TGTGCCAGCCGAGCTGGGGGCAGAAATAGCAATCAGCCCCAGCATTTT.

The sample holds many counts of this clonotype. The chain employs TRBV20-1 and TRBJ1-2; 8 positions agree with TRBD1. V shed 4 bases, J shed 0 bases, and the junction held 4 bases outside the gene matches. The CDR3 is 14 residues long. Germline lookup yields CDR1 DFQATT and CDR2 SNEGSKA (reference sequence). The CDR3 DNA follows: TGCAGTGCTATATCGGGACAGGCTAACTATGGCTACACCTTC. Its protein is CSAISGQANYGYTF.

The chain links TRBV28 to TRBJ2-1; TRBD1 matches at 11 bases. CDR1 is MDHEN, CDR2 SYDVKM, per germline. CDR3 length equals 17 residues. The ends lost 6 bases at V and 9 bases at J; junction bases unmatched: 16. The CDR3 region is CASSLNGGQGVWVEQFF. The CDR3 coding sequence is TGTGCCAGCAGCTTAAACGGGGGACAGGGGGTTTGGGTTGAGCAGTTCTTC.

Ten or more counts support this clonotype. The rearrangement joins TRBV28 to TRBJ1-5; D is possibly TRBD1 (5 bases). There are 16 residues in the CDR3. The germline gives CDR1 MDHEN, CDR2 SYDVKM. V was pared by 4 bases and J by 3 bases, with 16 bases between. This chain's CDR3 is CASSSGGGTFNQPQHF. The CDR3 DNA is TGTGCCAGCAGTTCCGGGGGAGGGACTTTCAATCAGCCCCAGCATTTT. Full variable domain (rest looked up from reference TRBV28 and TRBJ1-5): DVKVTQSSRYLVKRTGEKVFLECVQDMDHENMFWYRQDPGLGLRLIYFSYDVKMKEKGDIPEGYSVSREKKERFSLILESASTNQTSMYLCASSSGGGTFNQPQHFGDGTRLSIL.

This clonotype was found many times. The V and J genes are TRBV2 and TRBJ2-3; 7 bases agree with TRBD2. Germline lookup yields CDR1 SNHLY and CDR2 FYNNEI. The CDR3 is 16 amino acids. J gave up 0 bases and V 6 bases, and 9 bases lay outside the gene matches. The CDR3 reads CASSPILRGSTDTQYF. The CDR3 DNA sequence: TGTGCCAGCAGCCCCATTTTGCGGGGGAGCACAGATACGCAGTATTTT.

This clonotype was detected a few times. The chain carries TRBV11-3 and TRBJ1-6; D unresolved. V lost 1 base, J lost 8 bases, and 15 bases lay in between. This CDR3 region has 16 residues. Germline values: CDR1 SGHNT, CDR2 YENEEA. CDR3 residues: CASSLAPFYRDSPLHF. For the CDR3, the DNA is TGTGCCAGCAGCTTAGCCCCATTTTATAGGGATTCACCCCTCCACTTT.

This clonotype was counted many times. J is TRBJ2-3 and V is TRBV7-2; no firm D call. Germline loops: CDR1 SGHTA, CDR2 FQGNSA. V was clipped by 5 bases and J by 0 bases, with 12 bases between them. This CDR3 is built from 15 residues. CDR3 sequence (DNA): TGTGCCAGCAGCGCGTGGTTAACTAGCACAGATACGCAGTATTTT. It is translated as CASSAWLTSTDTQYF. Looking up the rest from reference TRBV7-2 and TRBJ2-3 gives the full variable domain: GAGVSQSPSNKVTEKGKDVELRCDPISGHTALYWYRQSLGQGLEFLIYFQGNSAPDKSGLPSDRFSAERTGGSVSTLTIQRTQQEDSAVYLCASSAWLTSTDTQYFGPGTRLTVL.

This clonotype was picked up many times. J is TRBJ1-1 and V is TRBV18, with D unclear. Between the trimmed V and J ends, which lost 5 bases and 9 bases, there was a span of 13 bases. Per germline, CDR1 KGHSH and CDR2 LQKENI. This CDR3 is built from 12 residues. The CDR3 reads CASSSRAPKAFF. DNA for the CDR3: TGTGCCAGCTCATCCCGGGCCCCGAAAGCTTTCTTT.

This clonotype was seen ten or more times. The CDR3 is CASSPPAGELFF. DNA for the CDR3: TGTGCCAGCTCACCACCGGCCGGGGAGCTGTTTTTT. V usage is TRBV18 and J usage is TRBJ2-2, with unresolved D. Trimming took 0 bases from V and 6 from J, leaving 2 bases between them. This CDR3 is built from 12 residues. Germline loops: CDR1 KGHSH, CDR2 LQKENI.

The chain employs TRBV28 and TRBJ2-7; weak D call: TRBD1 (6 bases). The V gene lost 8 bases and the J gene lost 2 bases, with 19 bases spanning the gap. CDR3 length: 15 amino acids. Germline assignment: CDR1 MDHEN and CDR2 SYDVKM. The CDR3 sequence: CASGTGSLNAYEQYF. The CDR3 coding sequence is TGTGCCAGCGGTACAGGGTCCCTAAATGCCTACGAGCAGTACTTC.

The V call is TRBV29-1, the J call TRBJ2-1, with TRBD2 matching over 13 bases. The end of the DNA fits TRBJ2-7 better, so the J call may be wrong. Germline V gives CDR1 SQVTM, CDR2 ANQGSEA. The CDR3 covers 13 residues. CDR3 amino acids: CSVEGLAGNEQYF. Here the CDR3 DNA reads TGCAGCGTTGAGGGACTAGCGGGAAATGAGCAGTACTTC.

This clonotype was detected ten times or more. The chain employs TRBV2 and TRBJ2-3, with D perhaps TRBD1 (5 bases). V shed 4 bases and J shed 2 bases, with 10 bases lying between them. Germline CDR1 SNHLY, CDR2 FYNNEI. The CDR3 contains 14 residues. The CDR3 DNA follows: TGTGCCAGCAGTGCAGGGTTCACCACAGATACGCAGTATTTT. This sequence encodes CASSAGFTTDTQYF.

The chain employs TRBV7-3 and TRBJ2-2; 15 bases are a match to TRBD2. This CDR3 is 17 amino acids long. Trimming cost V 5 bases and J 4 bases; bases outside gene matches: 5. The germline V gene encodes CDR1 SGHTA and CDR2 FQGTGA. The CDR3 nucleotides are TGTGCCAGCAGCGCTCCGGGACTAGCGGGAGGCACCGGGGAGCTGTTTTTT. It is translated as CASSAPGLAGGTGELFF.